Detailed here is one T cell receptor (beta chain). Antigen unknown. The protocol was immunoSEQ multiplex PCR, while the TCRdb copy is restricted to in-frame clones and leaves out a portion. Of tens of thousands of clones in the sample, about 89% were seen once. This entry comes from a study of OX40 agonist ivuxolimab in advanced cancers. About the study: Averaging 60 years in age, with a range of about 23 to 80, the cohort was around 83% male. Study-level points and caveats: Compared with CD4+, CD8+ T cells on average had more expanded clones. Part of the nonresponder group also had normalized T-cell clonal expansion that was low.

The CDR3 runs to 13 residues. V was shortened by 6 bases and J by 0 bases, with 6 bases between the two germline ends. Germline V lookup: CDR1 MNHEY, CDR2 SVGAGI. Drawing of blood for sampling happened at baseline, at cycle 4 day 1, and at cycle 7 day 1. The receptor was derived from an adult with an advanced solid tumor such as melanoma, head and neck, liver or kidney cancer. The chain couples TRBV6-5 to TRBJ1-3, with D unresolved. The sample here was CD4+ or CD8+ T cells sorted from blood, taken in a trial of the OX40 agonist ivuxolimab. CDR3 amino acids: CASSRVSGNTIYF. The CDR3 nucleotides read TGTGCCAGCAGCCGGGTCTCTGGAAACACCATATATTTT.